The 15 T cell receptor beta chains reported below all come from one sample, sequenced in a study of chronic HIV infection and antiretroviral therapy. TCRdb itself ran the 5' RACE reads through MiXCR, one entry per CDR3 protein. The table shows 39,000 or so distinct CDR3 sequences, with 8.2% occurring only once. The sequenced sample was peripheral blood. The receptors derive from an adult who had HIV and had not received antiretroviral therapy, or was an uninfected healthy control (not recorded which).

The chain carries TRBV15 and TRBJ1-2, with D possibly matching TRBD1 (6 bases). The length of the CDR3 is 14 residues. Trimming took 0 bases from V and 2 from J, leaving 7 bases between them. Per germline, CDR1 LNHNV and CDR2 YYDKDF (reference sequence). CDR3 loop: CATSREDRNYGYTF. The CDR3 coding sequence is TGTGCCACCAGCAGAGAGGACAGAAACTATGGCTACACCTTC.

Ten or more counts support this clonotype. This chain uses TRBV28 with TRBJ2-3, with TRBD2 matching 8 bases. Germline V CDR1 and CDR2: MDHEN, SYDVKM. J was trimmed by 0 bases and V by 6 bases; bases with no gene match: 8. The CDR3 is 16 amino acids. The CDR3 sequence is CASSLNSGTSTDTQYF. The CDR3 DNA reads TGTGCCAGCAGCCTGAATAGCGGGACTAGCACAGATACGCAGTATTTT. The full variable domain, its missing parts supplied by reference TRBV28 and TRBJ2-3, is DVKVTQSSRYLVKRTGEKVFLECVQDMDHENMFWYRQDPGLGLRLIYFSYDVKMKEKGDIPEGYSVSREKKERFSLILESASTNQTSMYLCASSLNSGTSTDTQYFGPGTRLTVL.

This clonotype was detected ten times or more. This chain uses TRBV7-9 with TRBJ2-3; 7 positions agree with TRBD2. From germline, CDR1 is SEHNR and CDR2 FQNEAQ (reference sequence). The CDR3 runs to 16 residues. The V and J ends lost 5 bases and 5 bases, in that order; junction bases with no gene match: 13. In nucleotides, the CDR3 is TGTGCCAGCAGCACCCGATCGGCGGGAGTACTAGATACGCAGTATTTT. Translation gives CASSTRSAGVLDTQYF.

This clonotype occurred many times. The chain links TRBV28 to TRBJ2-6; D may be TRBD2 (5 bases). This CDR3 is 17 amino acids long. The germline V and J ends were trimmed by 4 bases and 2 bases, with 15 bases remaining between them. CDR1 and CDR2 from the germline V gene are MDHEN and SYDVKM. CDR3 nucleotides: TGTGCCAGCAGTTGGTCCGTCCCGGGGACTGGGGCCAACGTCCTGACTTTC. This gives the protein CASSWSVPGTGANVLTF.

The chain uses TRBV23-1 and TRBJ2-2; tentative D call: TRBD1 (6 bases). TRBV23-1 is designated an ORF whose function remains uncertain. The CDR3 is 17 residues long. V lost 4 bases and J lost 1, with 16 bases in between. The CDR3 sequence is CASSPESGDRNTGELFF. CDR3 DNA: TGCGCCAGCAGTCCAGAATCAGGGGACCGGAACACCGGGGAGCTGTTTTTT.

The table lists this clonotype with many counts. V and J are TRBV20-1 and TRBJ2-3, with 9 bases matching TRBD2. The CDR3 spans 14 residues. With 5 bases clipped from V and 2 bases from J, the junction kept 5 bases outside the gene matches. Per germline, CDR1 DFQATT and CDR2 SNEGSKA (reference sequence). In DNA, the CDR3 is TGCAGTGCTCATAGCGGGAGACCCACAGATACGCAGTATTTT. The encoded protein is CSAHSGRPTDTQYF.

This clonotype was observed at least ten times. V and J are TRBV5-1 and TRBJ2-7; TRBD2 aligns across 7 bases. CDR1 and CDR2 (germline): SGHRS, YFSETQ. V shed 4 bases and J 5 bases; nucleotides not matched to a gene: 12. CDR3 length equals 15 residues. The CDR3 DNA is TGCGCCAGCAGCCCGGAGCGGGGACCACCCCACGAGCAGTACTTC. Protein: CASSPERGPPHEQYF. Looking up the rest from reference TRBV5-1 and TRBJ2-7 gives the full variable domain: KAGVTQTPRYLIKTRGQQVTLSCSPISGHRSVSWYQQTPGQGLQFLFEYFSETQRNKGNFPGRFSGRQFSNSRSEMNVSTLELGDSALYLCASSPERGPPHEQYFGPGTRLTVT.

This clonotype was seen repeatedly, ten times or more. The chain is built from TRBV6-5 and TRBJ2-1, with D unclear. Germline loops: CDR1 MNHEY, CDR2 SVGAGI. V was shortened by 6 bases and J by 5 bases, with 5 bases between the two germline ends. The CDR3 loop spans 11 amino acids. The CDR3: CASSQNNEQFF. The CDR3 nucleotides are TGTGCCAGCAGCCAAAACAATGAGCAGTTCTTC.

This clonotype showed up many times. The chain has TRBV29-1 and TRBJ2-5; D tentatively fits TRBD1 or TRBD2 (5 bases each). Trimming shortened V by 8 bases and J by 4 bases, and 17 bases separated the two germline ends. There are 13 residues in the CDR3. Germline V gives CDR1 SQVTM, CDR2 ANQGSEA. The CDR3 here is CSTTGTLGETQYF. The DNA for the CDR3 is TGCAGCACAACCGGGACCCTGGGAGAGACCCAGTACTTC. Variable domain in full (rest from reference TRBV29-1 and TRBJ2-5): SAVISQKPSRDICQRGTSLTIQCQVDSQVTMMFWYRQQPGQSLTLIATANQGSEATYESGFVIDKFPISRPNLTFSTLTVSNMSPEDSSIYLCSTTGTLGETQYFGPGTRLLVL.

The rearrangement joins TRBV28 to TRBJ2-5; tentative D call: TRBD2 (6 bases). CDR3 length: 19 amino acids. Trimming cost V 2 bases and J 4 bases, with 26 bases left between them. Germline CDR1 MDHEN, CDR2 SYDVKM. The CDR3 DNA sequence: TGTGCCAGCAGTTTAGAAATAGGATTCCCCCGTAAGGAGGGAGAGACCCAGTACTTC. Translation: CASSLEIGFPRKEGETQYF.

This clonotype was picked up many times. The chain employs TRBV5-1 and TRBJ1-5; D gene uncertain. The CDR3 is 15 residues long. The V gene's germline CDR1 is SGHRS and CDR2 YFSETQ. The V end was cut by 0 bases, the J end by 0 bases, with 7 bases between. The CDR3 sequence is CASSLVGDSNQPQHF. Here the CDR3 DNA reads TGCGCCAGCAGCTTGGTCGGGGATAGCAATCAGCCCCAGCATTTT.

The table lists this clonotype with many counts. The chain carries TRBV25-1 and TRBJ2-3, with 7 bases fitting TRBD1. The J segment lost 4 bases and the V segment lost 3 bases, leaving 4 bases of the junction unmatched. This CDR3 region has 14 residues. Looked up from germline, CDR1 is MGHDK and CDR2 is SYGVNS. CDR3 DNA sequence: TGTGCCAGCAGTGACCGGACAGGCGCAGATACGCAGTATTTT. This translates into CASSDRTGADTQYF.

This clonotype turned up a few times. The chain has TRBV28 and TRBJ2-1, with TRBD2 identical over 9 bases. The CDR3 length is 17 residues. Germline V gene data show CDR1 as MDHEN and CDR2 as SYDVKM. With V trimmed by 1 base and J by 0 bases, 4 bases remained unmatched. This chain's CDR3 is CASSLSLAGPSYNEQFF. The CDR3 bases are TGTGCCAGCAGTTTATCCCTAGCGGGGCCCTCCTACAATGAGCAGTTCTTC. Full variable domain (outside the CDR3, taken from reference TRBV28 and TRBJ2-1): DVKVTQSSRYLVKRTGEKVFLECVQDMDHENMFWYRQDPGLGLRLIYFSYDVKMKEKGDIPEGYSVSREKKERFSLILESASTNQTSMYLCASSLSLAGPSYNEQFFGPGTRLTVL.

The chain combines TRBV29-1 with TRBJ2-3, with 8 nucleotides matching TRBD2. This CDR3 is 15 amino acids long. J gave up 2 bases and V 2 bases, and 6 bases lay outside the gene matches. CDR1 SQVTM and CDR2 ANQGSEA come from the germline V gene. CDR3 in amino acids: CSVEFASGFTDTQYF. CDR3 in DNA: TGCAGCGTTGAATTCGCTAGCGGGTTCACAGATACGCAGTATTTT.

This clonotype was seen only a few times. The V gene is TRBV29-1, the J gene TRBJ2-5, with D possibly called TRBD1 or TRBD2 (5 bases each). The CDR3 has 16 amino acids. The germline V and J ends were trimmed by 3 bases and 5 bases, with 22 bases remaining between them. Looked up from germline, CDR1 is SQVTM and CDR2 is ANQGSEA. The CDR3 sequence is CSVDRDGEPKRETQYF. CDR3 bases: TGCAGCGTTGATAGGGACGGGGAACCTAAGCGGGAGACCCAGTACTTC.